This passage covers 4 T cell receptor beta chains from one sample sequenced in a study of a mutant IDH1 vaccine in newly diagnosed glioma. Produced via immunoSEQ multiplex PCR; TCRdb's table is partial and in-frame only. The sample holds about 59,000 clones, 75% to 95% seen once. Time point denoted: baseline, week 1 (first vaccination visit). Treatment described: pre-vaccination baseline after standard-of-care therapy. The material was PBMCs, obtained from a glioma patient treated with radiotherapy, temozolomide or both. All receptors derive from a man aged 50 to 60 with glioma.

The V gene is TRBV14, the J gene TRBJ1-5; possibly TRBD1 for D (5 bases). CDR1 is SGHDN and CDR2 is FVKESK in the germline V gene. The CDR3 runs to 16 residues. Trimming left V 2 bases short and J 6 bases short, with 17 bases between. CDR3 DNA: TGTGCCAGCAGCCAACCACAGGTCAGTGTTAGTCAGCCCCAGCATTTT. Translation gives CASSQPQVSVSQPQHF.

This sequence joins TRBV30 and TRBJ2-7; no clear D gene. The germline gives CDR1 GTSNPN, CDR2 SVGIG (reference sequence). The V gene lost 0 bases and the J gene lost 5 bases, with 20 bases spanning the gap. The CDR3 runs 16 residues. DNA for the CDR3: TGTGCCTGGAGTGTAGCTTTCCGCACAGCCTCGAACGAGCAGTACTTC. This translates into CAWSVAFRTASNEQYF.

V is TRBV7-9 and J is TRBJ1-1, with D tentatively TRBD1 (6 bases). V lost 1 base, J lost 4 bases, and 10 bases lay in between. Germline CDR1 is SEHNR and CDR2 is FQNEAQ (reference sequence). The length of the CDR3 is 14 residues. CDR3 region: CASSLVQGSTEAFF. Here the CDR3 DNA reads TGTGCCAGCAGCTTAGTGCAGGGGTCCACTGAAGCTTTCTTT.

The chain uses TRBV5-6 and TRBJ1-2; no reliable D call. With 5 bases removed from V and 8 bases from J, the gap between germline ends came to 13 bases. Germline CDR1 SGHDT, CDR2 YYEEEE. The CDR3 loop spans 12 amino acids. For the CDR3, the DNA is TGTGCCAGCAGTGGTGCCAGTTGGGGCTACACCTTC. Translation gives CASSGASWGYTF. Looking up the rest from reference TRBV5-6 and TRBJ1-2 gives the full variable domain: DAGVTQSPTHLIKTRGQQVTLRCSPKSGHDTVSWYQQALGQGPQFIFQYYEEEERQRGNFPDRFSGHQFPNYSSELNVNALLLGDSALYLCASSGASWGYTFGSGTRLTVV.